This T cell receptor (beta chain) emerged from a study of early T cells in non-severe SARS-CoV-2 infection. Study-wide context: Bulk RNA taken from unsorted whole blood was sequenced, leaving chains unpaired. Study-level findings and limits: VDJdb matching favored anti-spike CD8 responses, missing private and CD4 specificities.

This clonotype has just a few counts. The antigen is unknown. CDR3 length: 15 amino acids. Deletions cut 2 bases from V and 3 bases from J, with 14 bases between. CDR1 is KGHSH, CDR2 LQKENI, per germline. In the library, individual cDNA molecules carried attached unique molecular identifiers. TCRdb ran MiXCR on the 5' RACE reads and lists one entry per CDR3 protein. Counted here are 26,000 or so distinct CDR3 sequences, less than 5% occurring once; the ten biggest clones make up roughly 6.2%. The chain joins TRBV18 to TRBJ2-7, with D perhaps TRBD1 or TRBD2 (5 bases each). Material for sequencing was whole blood. The sequence was obtained from an adult who was a healthcare worker with PCR-confirmed SARS-CoV-2 infection or an uninfected control (not recorded which). Written as DNA, the CDR3 is TGTGCCAGCTCACCATTTCAGGGACCCTACTACGAGCAGTACTTC. As protein: CASSPFQGPYYEQYF.